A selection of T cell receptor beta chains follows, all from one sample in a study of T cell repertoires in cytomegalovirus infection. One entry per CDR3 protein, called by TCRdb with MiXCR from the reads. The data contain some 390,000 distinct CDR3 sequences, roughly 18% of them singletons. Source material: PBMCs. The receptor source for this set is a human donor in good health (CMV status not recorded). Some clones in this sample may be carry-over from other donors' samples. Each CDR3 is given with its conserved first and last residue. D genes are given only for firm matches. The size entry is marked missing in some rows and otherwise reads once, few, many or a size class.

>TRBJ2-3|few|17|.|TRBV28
CASSSLGGSFPPDTQYF
TGTGCCAGCAGTTCCCTCGGGGGTAGCTTCCCCCCAGATACGCAGTATTTT
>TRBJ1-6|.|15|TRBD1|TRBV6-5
CASRGQGDYNSPLHF
TGTGCCAGCAGGGGACAGGGGGATTATAATTCACCCCTCCACTTT
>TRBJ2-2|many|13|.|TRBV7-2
CASSLDRAGELFF
TGTGCCAGCAGCTTAGATCGAGCGGGGGAGCTGTTTTTT
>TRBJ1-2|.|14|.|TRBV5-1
CASSLETINYGYTF
TGCGCCAGCAGCTTGGAGACGATTAACTATGGCTACACCTTC
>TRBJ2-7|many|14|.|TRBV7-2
CASSPLGGGHEQYF
TGTGCCAGCAGCCCCCTAGGGGGGGGACACGAGCAGTACTTC
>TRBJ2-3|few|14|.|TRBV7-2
CASSLYLNTDTQYF
TGTGCCAGCAGCTTATATCTTAACACAGATACGCAGTATTTT
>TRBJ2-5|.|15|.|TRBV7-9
CASSVGLGRHETQYF
TGTGCCAGCAGCGTGGGGCTGGGGCGCCACGAGACCCAGTACTTC
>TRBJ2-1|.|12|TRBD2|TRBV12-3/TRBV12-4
CASGRGGNEQFF
TGTGCCAGCGGGCGGGGGGGCAATGAGCAGTTCTTC
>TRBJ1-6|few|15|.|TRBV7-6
CASSLSRQPNSPLHF
TGTGCCAGCAGCTTATCTAGACAGCCGAATTCACCCCTCCACTTT
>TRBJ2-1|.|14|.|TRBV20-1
CSAGGQDRYNEQFF
TGCAGTGCTGGGGGGCAGGATCGCTACAATGAGCAGTTCTTC
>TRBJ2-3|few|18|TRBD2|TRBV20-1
CSARDPVWRGEVADTQYF
TGCAGTGCTAGAGATCCCGTTTGGCGGGGGGAAGTCGCAGATACGCAGTATTTT
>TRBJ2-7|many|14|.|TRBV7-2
CASTLMDGPYEQYF
TGTGCCAGCACCCTAATGGACGGCCCCTACGAGCAGTACTTC
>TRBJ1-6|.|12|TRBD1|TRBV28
CATGDYNSPLHF
TGTGCGACAGGGGACTATAATTCACCCCTCCACTTT
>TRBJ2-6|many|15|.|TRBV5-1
CASNPGSSGANVLTF
TGCGCCAGCAACCCAGGGTCCTCTGGGGCCAACGTCCTGACTTTC
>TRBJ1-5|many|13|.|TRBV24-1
CATSTGLNQPQHF
TGTGCCACCAGTACAGGACTCAATCAGCCCCAGCATTTT
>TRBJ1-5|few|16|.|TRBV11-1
CASSLEGLSSNQPQHF
TGTGCCAGCAGCTTAGAGGGTCTGTCTAGCAATCAGCCCCAGCATTTT
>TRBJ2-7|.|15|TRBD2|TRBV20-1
CSARSQAGRAYEQYF
TGCAGTGCTAGATCTCAAGCGGGGCGGGCCTACGAGCAGTACTTC
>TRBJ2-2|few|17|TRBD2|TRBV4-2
CASSQVLAGARGGELFF
TGTGCCAGCAGCCAAGTACTAGCGGGGGCCCGGGGCGGGGAGCTGTTTTTT
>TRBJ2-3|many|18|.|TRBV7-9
CASSQPPGRRRSTDTQYF
TGTGCCAGCAGCCAACCCCCGGGACGGCGGAGGAGCACAGATACGCAGTATTTT
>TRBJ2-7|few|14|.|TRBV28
CASRGRQASGEQYF
TGTGCCAGCAGAGGAAGACAGGCCTCCGGCGAGCAGTACTTC
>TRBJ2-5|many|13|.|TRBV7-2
CASSLWPGGAQYF
TGTGCCAGCAGCTTATGGCCAGGCGGGGCCCAGTACTTC
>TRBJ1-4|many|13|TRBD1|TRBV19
CASGTGGNEKLFF
TGTGCCAGCGGGACAGGGGGCAATGAAAAACTGTTTTTT
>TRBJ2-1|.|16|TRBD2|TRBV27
CASTRLAGASPNEQFF
TGTGCCAGCACCAGACTAGCGGGAGCGAGCCCCAATGAGCAGTTCTTC
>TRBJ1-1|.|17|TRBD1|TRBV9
CASSVGSGTGENTEAFF
TGTGCCAGCAGCGTAGGGTCCGGGACAGGGGAGAACACTGAAGCTTTCTTT
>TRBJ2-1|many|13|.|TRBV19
CASSFRGAREQFF
TGTGCCAGTAGTTTCCGGGGGGCGCGTGAGCAGTTCTTC
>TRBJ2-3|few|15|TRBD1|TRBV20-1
CSASLSGGLTDTQYF
TGCAGTGCTAGTCTTTCAGGGGGCCTCACAGATACGCAGTATTTT
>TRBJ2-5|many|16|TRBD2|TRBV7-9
CASSSLLTSGSETQYF
TGTGCCAGCAGCTCCTTACTGACTAGCGGGAGTGAGACCCAGTACTTC
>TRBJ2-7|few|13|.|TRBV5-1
CASSSDRSYEQYF
TGCGCCAGCAGCTCCGACAGATCCTACGAGCAGTACTTC
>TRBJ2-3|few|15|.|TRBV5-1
CASSWQSPSTDTQYF
TGCGCCAGCAGCTGGCAGAGCCCTAGCACAGATACGCAGTATTTT
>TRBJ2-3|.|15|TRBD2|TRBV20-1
CSASSSGGPTDTQYF
TGCAGTGCGAGTTCTAGCGGGGGGCCCACAGATACGCAGTATTTT
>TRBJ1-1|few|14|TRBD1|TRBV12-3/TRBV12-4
CASRRRDRGVEAFF
TGTGCCAGCAGACGAAGGGACAGGGGGGTTGAAGCTTTCTTT